Below are 22 T cell receptor beta chains sequenced from a single sample in a study of blood T cell repertoires in COVID-19. Method: immunoSEQ multiplex PCR; TCRdb's copy keeps in-frame clones and lacks some. The table lists some 150,000 clones, about 86% of them singletons. The sample comprised peripheral blood. The source of these receptors is a woman in her 50s with active or convalescent COVID-19.

The DNA for the CDR3 is TGTGCCAGCAGCGCGGGGACTAGCGGGCCTACGGATACGCAGTATTTT. Protein product: CASSAGTSGPTDTQYF. This chain uses TRBV9 with TRBJ2-3; TRBD2 agrees at 12 bases. CDR3 size: 16 residues. Germline values: CDR1 SGDLS, CDR2 YYNGEE. Trimming removed 3 bases from V and 6 bases from J; junction bases left unmatched: 8.

This chain connects TRBV7-2 to TRBJ2-1; 9 positions agree with TRBD1. In germline, CDR1 is SGHTA, CDR2 FQGNSA. Losses at the gene ends were 5 bases for V and 5 bases for J; bases not matched to a gene: 10. The CDR3 loop spans 16 amino acids. The CDR3 protein is CASSPPGDRAHNEQFF. The CDR3 coding sequence is TGTGCCAGCAGCCCCCCCGGGGACAGGGCACACAATGAGCAGTTCTTC.

This chain joins TRBV28 and TRBJ1-2, with D perhaps TRBD1 (5 bases). The CDR3 covers 14 residues. Per germline, CDR1 MDHEN and CDR2 SYDVKM. Trimming removed 4 bases at V and 8 bases at J, with 17 bases between. CDR3 DNA sequence: TGTGCCAGCAGTTCGGGGGACTCCTTGAGCGGCTACACCTTC. Amino acid sequence: CASSSGDSLSGYTF.

The rearrangement uses TRBV15 and TRBJ2-7, with D perhaps matching TRBD2 (5 bases). The CDR3 covers 13 residues. CDR1 and CDR2 (germline): LNHNV, YYDKDF (reference sequence). V was pared by 3 bases and J by 5 bases, with 11 bases between. For the CDR3, the DNA is TGTGCCACCAGCAGCCCATTGGGAGACGAGCAGTACTTC. It encodes CATSSPLGDEQYF. The full variable domain, its missing parts supplied by reference TRBV15 and TRBJ2-7, is DAMVIQNPRYQVTQFGKPVTLSCSQTLNHNVMYWYQQKSSQAPKLLFHYYDKDFNNEADTPDNFQSRRPNTSFCFLDIRSPGLGDTAMYLCATSSPLGDEQYFGPGTRLTVT.

This clone was detected a few times. The genes are TRBV7-8 and TRBJ2-5; 8 bases fit TRBD2. The germline gives CDR1 SGHVS, CDR2 FQNEAQ. CDR3 length: 16 residues. With 1 base clipped from V and 2 bases from J, the junction kept 6 bases outside the gene matches. CDR3 in DNA: TGTGCCAGCAGCTTAGGTCTCGGGGGGGGACAAGAGACCCAGTACTTC. Translated, it gives CASSLGLGGGQETQYF.

The chain recombines TRBV19 with TRBJ1-1; 7 nucleotides agree with TRBD1. V lost 4 bases, J lost 1 base, and 0 bases stayed unmatched. Per the germline V gene, CDR1 is LNHDA and CDR2 is SQIVND (reference sequence). The CDR3 is made up of 13 amino acids. The CDR3 spells CASSTGGNTEAFF. DNA for the CDR3: TGTGCCAGTAGTACAGGGGGGAACACTGAAGCTTTCTTT.

The genes are TRBV18 and TRBJ2-1; 10 nucleotides agree with TRBD2. The V and J ends lost 5 bases and 7 bases, in that order; junction bases with no gene match: 5. The CDR3 length is 14 residues. Germline V gene data show CDR1 as KGHSH and CDR2 as LQKENI. CDR3 DNA sequence: TGTGCCAGCTCAATCACTAGCGGGACTAATGAGCAGTTCTTC. Protein product: CASSITSGTNEQFF.

V is TRBV7-2 and J is TRBJ2-3; TRBD2 agrees at 8 bases. The germline V gene has CDR1 SGHTA and CDR2 FQGNSA. V gave up 7 bases and J gave up 2 bases; unmatched junction bases: 17. CDR3 size: 18 residues. CDR3 in DNA: TGTGCCAGCACCTCCTTTCCTCCAGCGGGAGTTACCACAGATACGCAGTATTTT. Its protein product is CASTSFPPAGVTTDTQYF.

This clone was counted only a few times. The rearrangement joins TRBV2 to TRBJ1-2; D is uncertain. The V end lost 5 bases, the J end lost 5 bases, and 6 bases lay between the germline ends. The germline V gene has CDR1 SNHLY and CDR2 FYNNEI. CDR3 length: 11 residues. The CDR3 coding sequence is TGTGCCAGCAGTCAGGCTTATGGCTACACCTTC. It translates to CASSQAYGYTF.

The genes are TRBV20-1 and TRBJ2-3, with 9 bases matching TRBD2. CDR3 size: 15 residues. Per germline, CDR1 DFQATT and CDR2 SNEGSKA (reference sequence). Trimming took 3 bases from V and 6 from J; bases not matched to a gene: 10. The CDR3 region has the DNA TGCAGTGCTAGTCGGCGGGGGGGCACGTCGGATACGCAGTATTTT. Encoded protein: CSASRRGGTSDTQYF.

This sequence joins TRBV5-8 and TRBJ2-5, with TRBD2 matching over 7 bases. Germline CDR1 SGHTS, CDR2 YDEGEE. The trim removed 2 bases at V and 2 bases at J, leaving 6 bases unmatched. The CDR3 has 15 residues. CDR3 nucleotides: TGTGCCAGCAGCTTCGGGGGGTCGGCGCAAGAGACCCAGTACTTC. Amino acids: CASSFGGSAQETQYF.

In its sample, this clone was seen once. The chain combines TRBV28 with TRBJ1-3; 9 bases fit TRBD1. The CDR3 runs 16 residues. J gave up 0 bases and V 6 bases, and 6 bases lay outside the gene matches. Germline values: CDR1 MDHEN, CDR2 SYDVKM. The CDR3 nucleotides are TGTGCCAGCAGCACGGGGACAGGGTCCTCTGGAAACACCATATATTTT. The encoded protein is CASSTGTGSSGNTIYF.

Worth noting for this clone: The sample contains more than one DNA sequence encoding this CDR3. The gene calls are TRBV3-1 (or the pseudogene TRBV3-2) and TRBJ1-2, with D unclear. V lost 4 bases, J lost 5 bases, and 11 bases lay in between. The CDR3 length is 13 residues. CDR1 LGHDT and CDR2 YNNKEL come from the germline V gene (reference sequence). The CDR3 nucleotides read TGTGCCAGCAGCCCGACTAAAGATTATGGCTACACCTTC. It yields the protein CASSPTKDYGYTF.

The J gene is TRBJ2-7, the V gene TRBV30, with a tentative D call TRBD1 (6 bases). Trimming removed 2 bases at V and 3 bases at J, with 8 bases between. The CDR3 covers 12 residues. CDR1 and CDR2 (germline): GTSNPN, SVGIG (reference sequence). The CDR3: CAWSTGFYEQYF. Here the CDR3 DNA reads TGTGCCTGGAGTACAGGGTTCTACGAGCAGTACTTC.

This chain joins TRBV30 and TRBJ2-7; tentative D call: TRBD2 (5 bases). The CDR3 is 13 amino acids. V was clipped by 5 bases and J by 6 bases, with 17 bases between them. The germline CDR1 and CDR2 sequences are GTSNPN and SVGIG (reference sequence). CDR3 DNA: TGTGCCTGGGCACGGGGTAGTCTTGGCGAGCAGTACTTC. It yields the protein CAWARGSLGEQYF.

The chain links TRBV30 to TRBJ1-2; 7 positions agree with TRBD1. Looked up from germline, CDR1 is GTSNPN and CDR2 is SVGIG (reference sequence). The V gene end was trimmed by 1 base and the J gene end by 8 bases; junction bases not matched to a gene: 16. The length of the CDR3 is 16 residues. The CDR3: CAWSARVMGRGAGYTF. The CDR3 nucleotides read TGTGCCTGGAGTGCCCGAGTCATGGGCAGGGGGGCGGGCTACACCTTC. Full variable domain (rest looked up from reference TRBV30 and TRBJ1-2): SQTIHQWPATLVQPVGSPLSLECTVEGTSNPNLYWYRQAAGRGLQLLFYSVGIGQISSEVPQNLSASRPQDRQFILSSKKLLLSDSGFYLCAWSARVMGRGAGYTFGSGTRLTVV.

This chain joins TRBV4-2 and TRBJ2-2; TRBD2 agrees at 11 bases. V lost 2 bases and J lost 7; bases outside the gene matches: 6. Germline values: CDR1 LGHNA, CDR2 YNFKEQ. The CDR3 runs to 16 residues. The CDR3 sequence is CASSQQLAGGHGELFF. The CDR3 coding sequence is TGTGCCAGCAGCCAACAGCTAGCGGGGGGCCACGGGGAGCTGTTTTTT.

A single count supports this clone. V and J are TRBV4-2 and TRBJ2-2; TRBD2 matches 13 bases. Germline V lookup: CDR1 LGHNA, CDR2 YNFKEQ. The V and J ends lost 5 bases and 6 bases, in that order; junction bases with no gene match: 15. This CDR3 has 19 amino acids. The CDR3 region has the DNA TGTGCCAGCAGCGATAAAGGGACTAGCGGGAAGTATCCTTCCGGGGAGCTGTTTTTT. Translation gives CASSDKGTSGKYPSGELFF.

In nucleotides, the CDR3 is TGTGCCAGCAGCTACTTAGCGGGGGGCACAGATACGCAGTATTTT. Protein product: CASSYLAGGTDTQYF. The chain joins TRBV11-2 to TRBJ2-3; 9 nucleotides match TRBD2. The CDR3 has 15 residues. The germline CDR1 and CDR2 sequences are SGHAT and FQNNGV. Germline trimming cut 4 bases from V and 1 base from J; bases unmatched to any gene: 3.

The V gene is TRBV28, the J gene TRBJ2-2; TRBD1 aligns across 8 bases. Trimming at V came to 2 bases and at J to 7 bases, leaving 6 bases not matched to a gene. Looked up from germline, CDR1 is MDHEN and CDR2 is SYDVKM. The CDR3 totals 15 residues. CDR3 sequence reads: CASSLLQGTGGELFF. In DNA form, the CDR3 reads TGTGCCAGCAGTTTACTACAGGGGACAGGCGGGGAGCTGTTTTTT.

This clone has a single count. The chain couples TRBV5-5 to TRBJ1-1, with D possibly matching TRBD1 (5 bases). Deletions cut 2 bases from V and 10 bases from J, with 21 bases between. This CDR3 region has 15 residues. Germline V gene data show CDR1 as SGHKS and CDR2 as YYEKEE (reference sequence). Here the CDR3 reads CASSFRVGEGSGAFF. CDR3 DNA: TGTGCCAGCAGCTTTCGTGTAGGGGAGGGAAGTGGAGCTTTCTTT.

The chain carries TRBV18 and TRBJ2-4, with 8 bases identical to TRBD1. This CDR3 has 18 residues. Germline V CDR1 and CDR2: KGHSH, LQKENI. The V gene end was trimmed by 3 bases and the J gene end by 1 base; junction bases not matched to a gene: 11. CDR3 in amino acids: CASSPGLGQGMAKNIQYF. Here the CDR3 DNA reads TGTGCCAGCTCACCGGGCCTTGGACAGGGCATGGCCAAAAACATTCAGTACTTC.